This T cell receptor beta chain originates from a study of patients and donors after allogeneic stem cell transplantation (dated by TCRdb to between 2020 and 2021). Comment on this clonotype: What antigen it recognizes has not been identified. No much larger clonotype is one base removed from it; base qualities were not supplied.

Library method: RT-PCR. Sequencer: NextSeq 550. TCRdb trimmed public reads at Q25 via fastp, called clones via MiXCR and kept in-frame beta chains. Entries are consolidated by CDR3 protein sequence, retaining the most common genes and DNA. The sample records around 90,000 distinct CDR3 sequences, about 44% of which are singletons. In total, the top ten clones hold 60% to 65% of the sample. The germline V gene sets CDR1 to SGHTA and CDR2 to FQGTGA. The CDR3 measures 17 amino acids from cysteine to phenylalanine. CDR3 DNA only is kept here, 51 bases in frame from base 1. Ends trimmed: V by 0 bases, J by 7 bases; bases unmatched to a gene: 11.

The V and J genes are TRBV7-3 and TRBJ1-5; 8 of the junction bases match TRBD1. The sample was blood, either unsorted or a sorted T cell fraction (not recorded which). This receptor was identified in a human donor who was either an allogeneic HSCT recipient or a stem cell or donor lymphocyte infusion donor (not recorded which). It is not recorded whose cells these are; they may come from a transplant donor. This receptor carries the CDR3 CASSLTYRTGSGQPQHF. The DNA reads TGTGCCAGCAGCTTAACGTACAGGACAGGGAGCGGACAGCCCCAGCATTTT.